This is a list of T cell receptor beta chains from one sample in a study of post-analysis software for immune sequencing data. MiXCR was run by TCRdb on the PCR reads, yielding one entry per CDR3 protein. The repertoire consists of around 440,000 distinct CDR3 sequences, with over 35% occurring once and the leading ten covering around an eighth. Sequenced sample: blood. The origin of the receptors is a girl aged 10-17 years with multiple sclerosis. The CDR3 runs from the conserved cysteine through the conserved F or W. A D gene is named only where the DNA matches it firmly. Clone size, where shown, is once, few, many, or a class for clones that have expanded.

clone size: NA
V gene: TRBV7-2
CDR3 length: 15
J gene: TRBJ2-7
D gene: NA
CDR3 protein: CASSRGGAGGDEQYF
CDR3 DNA: TGTGCCAGCAGCCGAGGGGGGGCAGGGGGAGACGAGCAGTACTTC

clone size: NA
V gene: TRBV7-3
CDR3 length: 17
J gene: TRBJ2-1
D gene: TRBD2
CDR3 protein: CASSSRTSGREYNEQFF
CDR3 DNA: TGTGCCAGCAGCTCCCGGACTAGCGGGAGGGAATACAATGAGCAGTTCTTC

clone size: few
V gene: TRBV4-2
CDR3 length: 18
J gene: TRBJ2-1
D gene: NA
CDR3 protein: CASSQEPDSTPGYNEQFF
CDR3 DNA: TGTGCCAGCAGCCAAGAACCGGACTCGACCCCCGGCTACAATGAGCAGTTCTTC

clone size: once
V gene: TRBV12-3/TRBV12-4
CDR3 length: 17
J gene: TRBJ2-2
D gene: TRBD2
CDR3 protein: CASSFIGLAGGTGELFF
CDR3 DNA: TGTGCCAGCAGTTTCATCGGACTAGCGGGAGGCACCGGGGAGCTGTTTTTT

clone size: NA
V gene: TRBV5-1
CDR3 length: 16
J gene: TRBJ1-5
D gene: NA
CDR3 protein: CASSPGGGPGNQPQHF
CDR3 DNA: TGCGCCAGCAGCCCAGGAGGGGGGCCGGGCAATCAGCCCCAGCATTTT

clone size: few
V gene: TRBV20-1
CDR3 length: 14
J gene: TRBJ2-7
D gene: TRBD1
CDR3 protein: CSARGTGGFYEQYF
CDR3 DNA: TGCAGTGCTAGGGGGACAGGGGGCTTCTACGAGCAGTACTTC

clone size: few
V gene: TRBV12-3/TRBV12-4
CDR3 length: 13
J gene: TRBJ1-5
D gene: NA
CDR3 protein: CASSFSGNQPQHF
CDR3 DNA: TGTGCCAGCAGTTTTTCGGGGAATCAGCCCCAGCATTTT

clone size: NA
V gene: TRBV29-1
CDR3 length: 14
J gene: TRBJ2-7
D gene: TRBD1
CDR3 protein: CSVGQGAHNYEQYF
CDR3 DNA: TGCAGCGTTGGACAGGGGGCGCACAATTACGAGCAGTACTTC

clone size: NA
V gene: TRBV28
CDR3 length: 16
J gene: TRBJ2-7
D gene: TRBD1
CDR3 protein: CASSLQLSGGSYEQYF
CDR3 DNA: TGTGCCAGCAGTTTACAACTCTCAGGGGGTTCCTACGAGCAGTACTTC

clone size: NA
V gene: TRBV12-3/TRBV12-4
CDR3 length: 14
J gene: TRBJ2-1
D gene: NA
CDR3 protein: CASSPRVTYSEQFF
CDR3 DNA: TGTGCCAGCAGCCCCAGGGTGACCTACAGTGAGCAGTTCTTC

clone size: NA
V gene: TRBV2
CDR3 length: 14
J gene: TRBJ2-1
D gene: NA
CDR3 protein: CASTKMGGYNEQFF
CDR3 DNA: TGTGCCAGCACCAAAATGGGGGGTTACAATGAGCAGTTCTTC

clone size: NA
V gene: TRBV18
CDR3 length: 15
J gene: TRBJ2-5
D gene: NA
CDR3 protein: CASSRQQGEVETQYF
CDR3 DNA: TGTGCCAGCTCAAGACAACAGGGAGAAGTAGAGACCCAGTACTTC

clone size: NA
V gene: TRBV6-5
CDR3 length: 15
J gene: TRBJ1-5
D gene: NA
CDR3 protein: CASSSGLTSNQPQHF
CDR3 DNA: TGTGCCAGCAGTTCGGGACTCACTAGCAATCAGCCCCAGCATTTT

clone size: once
V gene: TRBV20-1
CDR3 length: 15
J gene: TRBJ2-1
D gene: NA
CDR3 protein: CSARSGAAPYNEQFF
CDR3 DNA: TGCAGTGCTAGGTCCGGAGCGGCCCCCTACAATGAGCAGTTCTTC

clone size: NA
V gene: TRBV3-1
CDR3 length: 13
J gene: TRBJ2-1
D gene: NA
CDR3 protein: CASSHVTESKQFF
CDR3 DNA: TGTGCCAGCAGCCATGTCACAGAGTCGAAGCAGTTCTTC

clone size: NA
V gene: TRBV30
CDR3 length: 15
J gene: TRBJ2-6
D gene: TRBD2
CDR3 protein: CAWSVGGGGANVLTF
CDR3 DNA: TGTGCCTGGAGTGTTGGCGGGGGTGGGGCCAACGTCCTGACTTTC

clone size: NA
V gene: TRBV20-1
CDR3 length: 14
J gene: TRBJ2-2
D gene: NA
CDR3 protein: CSARAGSNTGELFF
CDR3 DNA: TGCAGTGCTAGAGCGGGATCGAACACCGGGGAGCTGTTTTTT

clone size: few
V gene: TRBV7-9
CDR3 length: 14
J gene: TRBJ2-3
D gene: NA
CDR3 protein: CASSLSTGGDTQYF
CDR3 DNA: TGTGCCAGCAGCTTGTCTACCGGCGGCGATACGCAGTATTTT